Presented here are 25 T cell receptor beta chains from one specimen sequenced in a study of T cells after somatic rescue of genetic block (dated by TCRdb to the early 2020s). Receptors were amplified or captured by the immunoSEQ multiplex PCR assay. This immuneACCESS table, as held by TCRdb, lists in-frame sequences with V and J called but not all clones. Of the missing ones, under half trace to an unresolved V gene in checked studies; the others have no known cause. A total of approximately 65,000 clones appear in this sample, roughly 90% of them only once. The biggest ten clones account for about 2.9% of the sample. Sequencing input: peripheral blood mononuclear cells (PBMCs). The receptors stem from a middle-aged man.

The V call is TRBV27, the J call TRBJ2-3; possibly TRBD2 for D (5 bases). CDR1 is MNHEY, CDR2 SMNVEV, per germline (reference sequence). The germline V and J ends were trimmed by 3 bases and 2 bases, with 15 bases remaining between them. The CDR3 contains 16 residues. CDR3 in amino acids: CASSFSSGAYTDTQYF. CDR3 nucleotide sequence: TGTGCCAGCAGTTTTTCGAGCGGAGCCTACACAGATACGCAGTATTTT.

This chain links TRBV7-6 with TRBJ2-3; 7 bases are shared with TRBD1. The V gene end was trimmed by 1 base and the J gene end by 5 bases; junction bases not matched to a gene: 24. The CDR3 is 21 residues long. Per the germline V gene, CDR1 is SGHVS and CDR2 is FNYEAQ. The CDR3 DNA is TGTGCCAGCAGCTTAGTTTATTTCGGGTTGAGGGGGCAAGGGAAAGGAGATACGCAGTATTTT. Its translation is CASSLVYFGLRGQGKGDTQYF.

The chain uses TRBV28 and TRBJ2-7; tentative D call: TRBD2 (5 bases). The CDR3 has 16 amino acids. Trimming pared 0 bases from V and 3 bases from J, leaving 15 bases between. Germline V lookup: CDR1 MDHEN, CDR2 SYDVKM. CDR3 sequence (DNA): TGTGCCAGCAGTTTATGGGGGAAACCTAGCCTCTACGAGCAGTACTTC. It yields the protein CASSLWGKPSLYEQYF.

The chain uses TRBV9 and TRBJ2-3; perhaps TRBD2 as D (5 bases). V lost 4 bases, J lost 6 bases, and 12 bases lay in between. Germline CDR1 is SGDLS and CDR2 is YYNGEE. CDR3 length: 13 amino acids. This CDR3 is CASSPRESDTQYF. DNA for the CDR3: TGTGCCAGCAGCCCGAGGGAGTCGGATACGCAGTATTTT.

This chain joins TRBV5-4 and TRBJ1-1; D not certain. V shed 0 bases and J shed 0 bases, with 3 bases lying between them. CDR3 size: 13 residues. The germline V gene has CDR1 SGHNT and CDR2 YYREEE (reference sequence). In nucleotides, the CDR3 is TGTGCCAGCAGCTTGGATATGAACACTGAAGCTTTCTTT. Protein sequence: CASSLDMNTEAFF.

The chain uses TRBV7-2 and TRBJ2-1; the match to TRBD2 covers 7 bases. J gave up 4 bases and V 6 bases, and 3 bases lay outside the gene matches. CDR3 length equals 13 residues. Germline values: CDR1 SGHTA, CDR2 FQGNSA. The CDR3: CASRTSFYNEQFF. Here the CDR3 DNA reads TGTGCCAGCAGGACTAGCTTTTACAATGAGCAGTTCTTC.

The chain carries TRBV29-1 and TRBJ2-1, with TRBD1 identical over 7 bases. With V trimmed by 5 bases and J by 1 base, 2 bases remained unmatched. The CDR3 totals 13 residues. Germline CDR1 is SQVTM and CDR2 is ANQGSEA. This chain's CDR3 is CSVRTGSYNEQFF. DNA for the CDR3: TGCAGCGTTCGGACAGGTTCCTACAATGAGCAGTTCTTC.

The gene calls are TRBV5-1 and TRBJ2-7; 9 positions match TRBD2. Germline CDR1 is SGHRS and CDR2 is YFSETQ. V trimming: 4 bases; J trimming: 3 bases; junction bases outside the gene matches: 14. The CDR3 sequence is 17 residues long. The CDR3 loop is CASSDHLPGLAHYEQYF. The CDR3, as DNA: TGCGCCAGCAGCGACCACCTCCCGGGACTAGCTCACTACGAGCAGTACTTC.

This clone showed up just once. The chain recombines TRBV2 with TRBJ2-7; perhaps D is TRBD1 or TRBD2 (6 bases each). This CDR3 has 13 residues. Per the germline V gene, CDR1 is SNHLY and CDR2 is FYNNEI. As DNA, the CDR3 is TGTGCAGATCGGACGGGGGTAGGGGGCGAGCAGTACTTC. This codes for CADRTGVGGEQYF.

The chain carries TRBV4-1 and TRBJ2-7; 8 bases line up with TRBD1. The CDR3 totals 14 residues. J was trimmed by 4 bases and V by 6 bases; bases with no gene match: 8. The V gene's germline CDR1 is MGHRA and CDR2 YSYEKL. CDR3: CASSFGTGPYEQYF. The CDR3 DNA reads as TGCGCCAGCAGTTTCGGGACAGGCCCTTACGAGCAGTACTTC.

J is TRBJ1-2 and V is TRBV27; the match to TRBD1 covers 9 bases. The CDR3 is 14 residues long. Losses at the gene ends were 8 bases for V and 1 base for J; bases not matched to a gene: 5. In germline, CDR1 is MNHEY, CDR2 SMNVEV (reference sequence). This chain's CDR3 is CASGNRGHNYGYTF. DNA of the CDR3: TGTGCCAGCGGAAACAGGGGGCATAACTATGGCTACACCTTC.

The chain joins TRBV4-3 to TRBJ1-4; possibly TRBD1 for D (5 bases). V was shortened by 0 bases and J by 8 bases, with 16 bases between the two germline ends. There are 16 residues in the CDR3. CDR1 and CDR2 from the germline V gene are LGHNA and YSLEER. The CDR3 loop is CASSQDRVGAEEKLFF. The CDR3 DNA follows: TGCGCCAGCAGCCAAGATCGAGTCGGGGCGGAGGAAAAACTGTTTTTT.

J is TRBJ2-1 and V is TRBV9; 11 bases line up with TRBD2. V was clipped by 3 bases and J by 6 bases; unmatched bases: 5. The CDR3 is 15 residues long. Germline V gives CDR1 SGDLS, CDR2 YYNGEE. This CDR3 reads CASSGLAGGPNEQFF. DNA of the CDR3: TGTGCCAGCAGCGGCCTAGCGGGGGGCCCCAATGAGCAGTTCTTC.

The rearrangement links TRBV7-7 to TRBJ2-1; no firm D call. The CDR3 runs to 15 residues. The germline V gene encodes CDR1 SSHAT and CDR2 FNYEAQ (reference sequence). The ends were cut back, 0 bases at V and 0 bases at J, with 6 bases in the middle. The CDR3 loop is CASSLAINSYNEQFF. The CDR3 nucleotides read TGTGCCAGCAGCTTAGCAATCAACTCCTACAATGAGCAGTTCTTC.

The chain has TRBV28 and TRBJ1-1, with TRBD1 identical over 8 bases. The CDR3 is made up of 14 amino acids. V dropped 0 bases and J dropped 5; count of bases not matched to a gene: 2. Germline values: CDR1 MDHEN, CDR2 SYDVKM. This chain's CDR3 is CASSLWTGDTEAFF. CDR3 coding DNA: TGTGCCAGCAGTTTATGGACAGGGGATACTGAAGCTTTCTTT.

The gene calls are TRBV18 and TRBJ2-3; 7 nucleotides line up with TRBD1. CDR1 is KGHSH and CDR2 is LQKENI in the germline V gene. V was pared by 3 bases and J by 5 bases, with 8 bases of the junction left unmatched. This CDR3 is built from 15 residues. The CDR3 bases are TGTGCCAGCTCACCCACAGGGGCGGCGGGAGATACGCAGTATTTT. Residues: CASSPTGAAGDTQYF.

The CDR3 nucleotides are TGTGCCAGCAGCGGGCGGGGGATCCTCTATGGCTACACCTTC. Amino acids: CASSGRGILYGYTF. The rearrangement uses TRBV2 and TRBJ1-2; TRBD1 might be the D (5 bases). The germline V gene has CDR1 SNHLY and CDR2 FYNNEI. The CDR3 covers 14 residues. V lost 6 bases and J lost 4, with 15 bases in between. The variable domain in full, with the rest retrieved from reference TRBV2 and TRBJ1-2, is EPEVTQTPSHQVTQMGQEVILRCVPISNHLYFYWYRQILGQKVEFLVSFYNNEISEKSEIFDDQFSVERPDGSNFTLKIRSTKLEDSAMYFCASSGRGILYGYTFGSGTRLTVV.

The rearrangement joins TRBV2 to TRBJ2-3; the D is unclear. The germline V and J ends were trimmed by 1 base and 3 bases, with 8 bases remaining between them. The CDR3 spans 14 residues. CDR1 is SNHLY and CDR2 is FYNNEI in the germline V gene. The CDR3 DNA is TGTGCCAGCAGTGAAGGGTTAGCAACAGATACGCAGTATTTT. It codes for CASSEGLATDTQYF.

This clone showed up just once. The gene calls are TRBV19 and TRBJ1-4; no definite D call. The CDR3 covers 16 residues. The V gene lost 8 bases and the J gene lost 0 bases, with 16 bases spanning the gap. The germline V gene has CDR1 LNHDA and CDR2 SQIVND (reference sequence). The CDR3 protein is CASCKQPAPTNEKLFF. The CDR3 region has the DNA TGTGCCAGTTGTAAGCAGCCAGCTCCAACTAATGAAAAACTGTTTTTT.

This clone has a single count. The V and J genes are TRBV15 and TRBJ2-2; D may be TRBD2 (5 bases). Germline CDR1 and CDR2: LNHNV and YYDKDF (reference sequence). There are 17 residues in the CDR3. The V end lost 4 bases, the J end lost 2 bases, and 17 bases lay between the germline ends. CDR3 coding DNA: TGTGCCACCAGCACCACAAGGCCTAGCCGAAACACCGGGGAGCTGTTTTTT. Protein: CATSTTRPSRNTGELFF. The variable domain in full, completed from reference TRBV15 and TRBJ2-2, reads DAMVIQNPRYQVTQFGKPVTLSCSQTLNHNVMYWYQQKSSQAPKLLFHYYDKDFNNEADTPDNFQSRRPNTSFCFLDIRSPGLGDTAMYLCATSTTRPSRNTGELFFGEGSRLTVL.

This clone is a singleton in its sample. The V gene is TRBV28, the J gene TRBJ2-1; 14 bases line up with TRBD2. Germline values: CDR1 MDHEN, CDR2 SYDVKM. This CDR3 has 15 residues. The V gene end was trimmed by 6 bases and the J gene end by 7 bases; junction bases not matched to a gene: 5. The CDR3 DNA reads TGTGCCAGCAGCCCCGGGACTAGCGGGAGAAATGAGCAGTTCTTC. The encoded protein is CASSPGTSGRNEQFF.

The chain uses TRBV6-5 and TRBJ2-7; TRBD2 matches 9 bases. The V segment lost 7 bases and the J segment 7 bases; nucleotides outside the gene matches: 8. The CDR3 is 13 amino acids. Germline V gene sequence: CDR1 MNHEY, CDR2 SVGAGI. CDR3 region: CASTWSGGSEQYF. As DNA, the CDR3 is TGTGCCAGCACCTGGAGCGGGGGGAGTGAGCAGTACTTC.

The V and J genes are TRBV28 and TRBJ2-4, with a weak D call TRBD1 (6 bases). The CDR3 runs to 15 residues. Germline CDR1 and CDR2: MDHEN and SYDVKM. V shed 5 bases and J shed 1 base, with 12 bases lying between them. The CDR3 nucleotides read TGTGCCAGCAGTGCCACAGGGTGGGCCAAAAACATTCAGTACTTC. Translation gives CASSATGWAKNIQYF.

This rearrangement joins TRBV19 to TRBJ2-7, with 7 nucleotides matching TRBD2. This CDR3 region has 13 residues. Germline V gives CDR1 LNHDA, CDR2 SQIVND (reference sequence). Trimming cost V 6 bases and J 3 bases; bases outside gene matches: 5. In nucleotides, the CDR3 is TGTGCCAGTAGACACCCGGGGGGCTACGAGCAGTACTTC. It is translated as CASRHPGGYEQYF.

The rearrangement uses TRBV27 and TRBJ2-3, with 7 bases aligning to TRBD1. The CDR3 covers 13 residues. Per the germline V gene, CDR1 is MNHEY and CDR2 is SMNVEV (reference sequence). The chain's CDR3 is CAAGPRGYDTQYF. DNA for the CDR3: TGTGCAGCAGGCCCCAGGGGGTACGATACGCAGTATTTT.